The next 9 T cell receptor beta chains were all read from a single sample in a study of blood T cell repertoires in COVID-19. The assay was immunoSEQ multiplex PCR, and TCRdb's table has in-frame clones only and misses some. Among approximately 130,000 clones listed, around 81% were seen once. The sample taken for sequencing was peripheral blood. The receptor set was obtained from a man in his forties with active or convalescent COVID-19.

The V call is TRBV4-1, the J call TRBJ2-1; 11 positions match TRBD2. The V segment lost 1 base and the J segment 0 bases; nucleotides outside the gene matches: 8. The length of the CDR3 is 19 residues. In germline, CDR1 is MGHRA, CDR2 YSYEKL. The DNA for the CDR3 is TGCGCCAGCAGCCAAGGAGAGGGGACTAGCGGAAGCTCCTACAATGAGCAGTTCTTC. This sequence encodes CASSQGEGTSGSSYNEQFF.

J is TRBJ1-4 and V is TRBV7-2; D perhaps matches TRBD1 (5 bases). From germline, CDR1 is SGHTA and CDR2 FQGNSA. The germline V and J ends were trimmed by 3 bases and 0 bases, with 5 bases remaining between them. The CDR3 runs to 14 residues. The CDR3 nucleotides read TGTGCCAGCAGCTTCAGGGCAACTAATGAAAAACTGTTTTTT. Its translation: CASSFRATNEKLFF.

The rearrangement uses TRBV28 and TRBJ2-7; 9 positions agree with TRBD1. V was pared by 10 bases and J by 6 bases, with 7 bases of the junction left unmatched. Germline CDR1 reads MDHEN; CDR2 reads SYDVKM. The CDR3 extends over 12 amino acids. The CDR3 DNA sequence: TGTGCCACAGGGACAGGGAGGATCGAGCAGTACTTC. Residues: CATGTGRIEQYF.

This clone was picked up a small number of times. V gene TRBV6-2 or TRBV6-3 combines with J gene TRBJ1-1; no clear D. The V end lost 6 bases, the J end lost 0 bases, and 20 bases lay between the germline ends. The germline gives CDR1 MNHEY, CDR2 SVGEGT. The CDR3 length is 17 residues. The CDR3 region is CASSPRGLTGMNTEAFF. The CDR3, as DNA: TGTGCCAGCAGCCCGCGGGGTCTAACGGGGATGAACACTGAAGCTTTCTTT.

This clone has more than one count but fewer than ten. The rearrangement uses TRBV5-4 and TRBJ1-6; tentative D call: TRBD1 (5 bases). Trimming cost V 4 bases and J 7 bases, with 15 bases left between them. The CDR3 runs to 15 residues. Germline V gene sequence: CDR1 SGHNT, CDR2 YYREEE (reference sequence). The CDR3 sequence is CASSPRGGVNSPLHF. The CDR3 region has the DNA TGTGCCAGCAGCCCCCGGGGGGGAGTCAATTCACCCCTCCACTTT.

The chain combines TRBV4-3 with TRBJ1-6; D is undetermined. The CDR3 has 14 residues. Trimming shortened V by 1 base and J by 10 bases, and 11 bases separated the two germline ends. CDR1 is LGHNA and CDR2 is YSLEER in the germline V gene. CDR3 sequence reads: CASSQVLYSSPLHF. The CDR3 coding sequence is TGCGCCAGCAGCCAAGTCCTGTATTCCTCACCCCTCCACTTT.

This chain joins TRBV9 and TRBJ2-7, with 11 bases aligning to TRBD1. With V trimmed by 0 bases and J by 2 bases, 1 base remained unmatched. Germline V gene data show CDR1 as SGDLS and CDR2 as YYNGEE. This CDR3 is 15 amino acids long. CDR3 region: CASSVGTGGPYEQYF. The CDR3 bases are TGTGCCAGCAGCGTAGGGACAGGGGGCCCCTACGAGCAGTACTTC. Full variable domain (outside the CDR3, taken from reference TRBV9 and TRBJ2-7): DSGVTQTPKHLITATGQRVTLRCSPRSGDLSVYWYQQSLDQGLQFLIQYYNGEERAKGNILERFSAQQFPDLHSELNLSSLELGDSALYFCASSVGTGGPYEQYFGPGTRLTVT.

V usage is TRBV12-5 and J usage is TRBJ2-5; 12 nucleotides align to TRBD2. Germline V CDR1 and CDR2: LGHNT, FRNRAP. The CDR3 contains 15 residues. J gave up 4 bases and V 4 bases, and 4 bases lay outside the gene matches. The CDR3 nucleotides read TGTGCTAGTGGTTCTCTAGCGGGGGGGCCAGAGACCCAGTACTTC. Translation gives CASGSLAGGPETQYF.

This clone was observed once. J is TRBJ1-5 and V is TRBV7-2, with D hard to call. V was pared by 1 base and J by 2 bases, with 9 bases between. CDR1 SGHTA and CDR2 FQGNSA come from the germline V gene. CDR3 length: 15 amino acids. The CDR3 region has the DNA TGTGCCAGCAGCTTAGTACAGTGGGGCAATCAGCCCCAGCATTTT. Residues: CASSLVQWGNQPQHF.